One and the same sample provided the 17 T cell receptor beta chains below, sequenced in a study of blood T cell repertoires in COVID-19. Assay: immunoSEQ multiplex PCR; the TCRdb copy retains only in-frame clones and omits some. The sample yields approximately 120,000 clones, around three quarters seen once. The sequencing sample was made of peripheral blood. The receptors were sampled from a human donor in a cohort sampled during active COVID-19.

The CDR3 sequence: CASEEIGNTIYF. CDR3 DNA: TGTGCCTCCGAGGAAATTGGAAACACCATATATTTT. The rearrangement uses TRBV19 and TRBJ1-3; D unresolved. The ends were cut back, 11 bases at V and 3 bases at J, with 11 bases in the middle. Germline V gene data show CDR1 as LNHDA and CDR2 as SQIVND (reference sequence). The CDR3 consists of 12 residues.

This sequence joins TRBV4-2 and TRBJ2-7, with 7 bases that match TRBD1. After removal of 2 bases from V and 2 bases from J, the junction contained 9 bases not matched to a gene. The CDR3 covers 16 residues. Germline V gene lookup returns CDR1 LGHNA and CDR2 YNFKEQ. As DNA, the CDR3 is TGTGCCAGCAGCCAACTTACCGGGACAGCCCCCTACGAGCAGTACTTC. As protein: CASSQLTGTAPYEQYF.

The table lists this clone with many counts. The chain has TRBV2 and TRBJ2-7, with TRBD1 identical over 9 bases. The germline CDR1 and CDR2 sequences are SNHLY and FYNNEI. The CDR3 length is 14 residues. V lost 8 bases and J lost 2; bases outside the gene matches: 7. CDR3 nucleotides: TGTGCCAGCTGGTGGGACAGGGACCCCTACGAGCAGTACTTC. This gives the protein CASWWDRDPYEQYF.

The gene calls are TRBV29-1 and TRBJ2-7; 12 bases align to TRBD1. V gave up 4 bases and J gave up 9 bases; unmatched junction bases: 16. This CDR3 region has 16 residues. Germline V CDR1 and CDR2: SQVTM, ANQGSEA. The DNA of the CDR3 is TGCAGCGTTGCTGCTCACCCGGGACAGGGGGCGCGTGTGCAGTACTTC. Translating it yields CSVAAHPGQGARVQYF.

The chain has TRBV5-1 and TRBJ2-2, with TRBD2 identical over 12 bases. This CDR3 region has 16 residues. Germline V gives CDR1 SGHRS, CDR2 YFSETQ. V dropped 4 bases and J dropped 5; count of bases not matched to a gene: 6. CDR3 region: CASSRTSGGPTGELFF. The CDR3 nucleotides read TGCGCCAGCAGCAGAACTAGCGGGGGGCCAACCGGGGAGCTGTTTTTT.

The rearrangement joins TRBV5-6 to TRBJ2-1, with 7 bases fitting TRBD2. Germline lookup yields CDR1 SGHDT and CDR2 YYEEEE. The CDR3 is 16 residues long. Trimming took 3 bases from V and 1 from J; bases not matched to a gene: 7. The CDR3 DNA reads TGTGCCAGCAGCTCGTTAGCGGGCCGTTCCTACAATGAGCAGTTCTTC. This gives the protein CASSSLAGRSYNEQFF.

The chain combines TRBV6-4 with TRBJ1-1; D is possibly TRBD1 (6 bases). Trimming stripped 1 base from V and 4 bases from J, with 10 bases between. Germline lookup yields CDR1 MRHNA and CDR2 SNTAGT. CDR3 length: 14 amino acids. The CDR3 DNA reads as TGTGCCAGCAGTGACTACCGACAGGCCACTGAAGCTTTCTTT. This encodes CASSDYRQATEAFF.

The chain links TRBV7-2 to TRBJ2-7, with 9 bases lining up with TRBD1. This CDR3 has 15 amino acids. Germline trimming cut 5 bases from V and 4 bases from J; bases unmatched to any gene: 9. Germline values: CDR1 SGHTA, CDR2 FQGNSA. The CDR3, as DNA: TGTGCCAGCAGCCCCGGGGACAGGGCTATTTACGAGCAGTACTTC. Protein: CASSPGDRAIYEQYF.

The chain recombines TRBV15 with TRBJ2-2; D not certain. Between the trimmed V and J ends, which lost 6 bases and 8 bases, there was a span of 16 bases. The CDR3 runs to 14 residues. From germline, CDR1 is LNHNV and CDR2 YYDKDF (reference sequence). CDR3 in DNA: TGTGCCACCAGAGGCCATTGGAGTTCAGGGGAGCTGTTTTTT. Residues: CATRGHWSSGELFF.

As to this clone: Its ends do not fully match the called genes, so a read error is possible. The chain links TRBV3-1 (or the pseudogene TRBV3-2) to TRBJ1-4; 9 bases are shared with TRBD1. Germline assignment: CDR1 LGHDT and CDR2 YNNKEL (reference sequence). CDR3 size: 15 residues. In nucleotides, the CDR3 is TGTGCCAGCAGCCAAGTCCGATCAGCCGGGACAGGGCTAACGTTT. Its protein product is CASSQVRSAGTGLTF.

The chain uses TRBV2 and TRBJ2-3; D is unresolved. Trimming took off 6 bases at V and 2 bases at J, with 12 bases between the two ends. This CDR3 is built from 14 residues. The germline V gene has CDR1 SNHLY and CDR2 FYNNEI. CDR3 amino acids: CASRQDLTTDTQYF. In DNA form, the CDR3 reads TGTGCCAGCAGGCAGGATTTGACCACAGATACGCAGTATTTT.

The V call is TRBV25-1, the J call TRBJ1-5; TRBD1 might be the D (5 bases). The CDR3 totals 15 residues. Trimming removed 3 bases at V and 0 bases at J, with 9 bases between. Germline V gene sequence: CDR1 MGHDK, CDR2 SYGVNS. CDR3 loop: CASSEGGYSNQPQHF. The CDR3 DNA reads TGTGCCAGCAGTGAGGGGGGGTATAGCAATCAGCCCCAGCATTTT.

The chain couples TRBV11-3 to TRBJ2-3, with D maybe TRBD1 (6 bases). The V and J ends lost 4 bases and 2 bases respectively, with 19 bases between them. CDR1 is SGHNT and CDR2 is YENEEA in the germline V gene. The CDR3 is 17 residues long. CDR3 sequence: CASSSNQGPKPTDTQYF. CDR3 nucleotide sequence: TGTGCCAGCAGCTCCAATCAGGGGCCTAAGCCCACAGATACGCAGTATTTT.

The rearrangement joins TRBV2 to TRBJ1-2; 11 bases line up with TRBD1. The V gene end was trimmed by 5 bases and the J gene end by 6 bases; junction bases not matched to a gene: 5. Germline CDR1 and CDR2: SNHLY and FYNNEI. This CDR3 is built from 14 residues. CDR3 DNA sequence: TGTGCCAGCAGTAGGGACAGGGGGATCGATGGCTACACCTTC. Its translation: CASSRDRGIDGYTF.

Here the CDR3 reads CASSLVRQGALRTQYF. CDR3 bases: TGTGCCAGCAGCTTAGTGCGGCAGGGGGCCCTGCGTACGCAGTATTTT. V is TRBV7-8 and J is TRBJ2-3; TRBD1 aligns across 8 bases. The V gene end was trimmed by 1 base and the J gene end by 8 bases; junction bases not matched to a gene: 11. Germline lookup yields CDR1 SGHVS and CDR2 FQNEAQ. The CDR3 loop spans 16 amino acids.

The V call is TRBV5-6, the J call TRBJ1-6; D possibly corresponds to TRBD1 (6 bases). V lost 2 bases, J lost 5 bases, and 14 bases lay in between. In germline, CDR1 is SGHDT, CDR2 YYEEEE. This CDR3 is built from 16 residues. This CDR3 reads CASSLGSGTNNSPLHF. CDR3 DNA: TGTGCCAGCAGCTTAGGCTCCGGGACAAATAATTCACCCCTCCACTTT.

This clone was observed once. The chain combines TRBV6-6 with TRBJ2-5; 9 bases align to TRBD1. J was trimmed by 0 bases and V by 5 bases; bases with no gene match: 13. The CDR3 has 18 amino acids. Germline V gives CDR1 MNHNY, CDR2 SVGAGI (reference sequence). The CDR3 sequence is CASSPPGQGWGNQETQYF. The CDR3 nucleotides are TGTGCCAGCAGTCCGCCGGGACAGGGTTGGGGGAACCAAGAGACCCAGTACTTC.